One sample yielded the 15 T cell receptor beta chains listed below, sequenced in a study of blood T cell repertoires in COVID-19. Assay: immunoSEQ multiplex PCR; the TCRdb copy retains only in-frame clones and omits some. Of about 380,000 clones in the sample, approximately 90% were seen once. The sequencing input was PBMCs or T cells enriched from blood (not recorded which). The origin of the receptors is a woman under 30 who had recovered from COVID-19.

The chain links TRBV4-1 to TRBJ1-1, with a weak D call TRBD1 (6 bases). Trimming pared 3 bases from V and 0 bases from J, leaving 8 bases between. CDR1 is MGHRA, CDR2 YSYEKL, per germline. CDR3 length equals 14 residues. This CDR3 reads CASSHDRLNTEAFF. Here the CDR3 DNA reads TGCGCCAGCAGCCACGACAGGTTGAACACTGAAGCTTTCTTT.

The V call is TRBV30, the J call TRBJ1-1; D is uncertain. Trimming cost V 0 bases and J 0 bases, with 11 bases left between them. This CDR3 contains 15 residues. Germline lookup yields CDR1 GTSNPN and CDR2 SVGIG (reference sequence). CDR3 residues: CAWSVLLGLNTEAFF. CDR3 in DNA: TGTGCCTGGAGTGTACTACTAGGTTTGAACACTGAAGCTTTCTTT. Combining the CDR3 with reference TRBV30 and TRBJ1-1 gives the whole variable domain SQTIHQWPATLVQPVGSPLSLECTVEGTSNPNLYWYRQAAGRGLQLLFYSVGIGQISSEVPQNLSASRPQDRQFILSSKKLLLSDSGFYLCAWSVLLGLNTEAFFGQGTRLTVV.

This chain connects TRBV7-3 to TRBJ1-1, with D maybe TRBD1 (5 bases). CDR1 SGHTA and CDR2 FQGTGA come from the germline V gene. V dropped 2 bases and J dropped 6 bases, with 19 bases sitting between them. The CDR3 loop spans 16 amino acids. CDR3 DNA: TGTGCCAGCAGCTTAGGGTCGGCAGGGTCCAACGCTGAAGCTTTCTTT. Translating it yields CASSLGSAGSNAEAFF.

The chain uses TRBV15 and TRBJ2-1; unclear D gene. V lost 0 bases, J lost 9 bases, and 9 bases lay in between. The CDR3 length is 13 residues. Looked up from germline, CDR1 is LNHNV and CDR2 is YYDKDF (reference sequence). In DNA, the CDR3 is TGTGCCACCAGCAGAGATGGGTGGAGTGAGCAGTTCTTC. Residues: CATSRDGWSEQFF.

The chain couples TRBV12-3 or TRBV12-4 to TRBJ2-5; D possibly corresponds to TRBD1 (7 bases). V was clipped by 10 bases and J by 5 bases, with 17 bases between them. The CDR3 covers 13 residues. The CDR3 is CATSGPGGETQYF. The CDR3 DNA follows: TGTGCCACCAGCGGGCCAGGGGGGGAGACCCAGTACTTC.

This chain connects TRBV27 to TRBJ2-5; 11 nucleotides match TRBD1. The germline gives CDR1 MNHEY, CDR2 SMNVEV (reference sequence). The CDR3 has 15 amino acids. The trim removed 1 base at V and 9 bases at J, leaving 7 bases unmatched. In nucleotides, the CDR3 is TGTGCCAGCAGTTTATTAGGGACAGGGGGTGTTCCCCAGTACTTC. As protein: CASSLLGTGGVPQYF.

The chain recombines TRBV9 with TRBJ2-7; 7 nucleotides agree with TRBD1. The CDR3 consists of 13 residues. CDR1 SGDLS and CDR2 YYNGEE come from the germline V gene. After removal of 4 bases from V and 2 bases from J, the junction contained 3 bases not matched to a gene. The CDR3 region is CASSSGTAYEQYF. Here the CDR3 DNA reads TGTGCCAGCAGCTCCGGGACAGCCTACGAGCAGTACTTC.

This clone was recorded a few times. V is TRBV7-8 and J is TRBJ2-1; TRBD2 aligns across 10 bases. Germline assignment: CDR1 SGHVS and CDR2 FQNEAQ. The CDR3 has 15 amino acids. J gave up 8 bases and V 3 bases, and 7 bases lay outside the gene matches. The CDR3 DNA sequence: TGTGCCAGCAGCTTCGCTAGCGGGGGTCTCGATGAGCAGTTCTTC. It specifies CASSFASGGLDEQFF.

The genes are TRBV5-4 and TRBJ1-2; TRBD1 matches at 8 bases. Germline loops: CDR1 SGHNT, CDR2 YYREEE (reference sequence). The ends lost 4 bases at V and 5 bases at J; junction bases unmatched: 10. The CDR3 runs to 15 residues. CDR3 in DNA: TGTGCCAGCAGCCCGGAAGGACAGGGAGGATATGGCTACACCTTC. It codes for CASSPEGQGGYGYTF.

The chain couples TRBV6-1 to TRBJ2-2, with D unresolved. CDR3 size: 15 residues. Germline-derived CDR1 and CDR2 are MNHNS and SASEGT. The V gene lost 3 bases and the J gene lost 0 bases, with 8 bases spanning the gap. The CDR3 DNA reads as TGTGCCAGCAGTGATTATCAGGCGAACACCGGGGAGCTGTTTTTT. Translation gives CASSDYQANTGELFF.

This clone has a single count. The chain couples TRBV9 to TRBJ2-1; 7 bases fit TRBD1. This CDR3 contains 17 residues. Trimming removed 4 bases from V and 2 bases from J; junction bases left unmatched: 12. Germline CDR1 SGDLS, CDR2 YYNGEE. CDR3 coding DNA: TGTGCCAGCAGCCTACGGATGGGTCAGGGGGCCTACAATGAGCAGTTCTTC. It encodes CASSLRMGQGAYNEQFF.

The chain's CDR3 is CASSQEATAESPLHF. The CDR3 DNA reads as TGTGCCAGCAGCCAAGAGGCGACAGCCGAATCACCCCTCCACTTT. The V gene is TRBV4-2, the J gene TRBJ1-6; D is possibly TRBD1 (5 bases). The CDR3 is made up of 15 amino acids. Germline-derived CDR1 and CDR2 are LGHNA and YNFKEQ. The V gene lost 0 bases and the J gene lost 10 bases, with 13 bases spanning the gap.

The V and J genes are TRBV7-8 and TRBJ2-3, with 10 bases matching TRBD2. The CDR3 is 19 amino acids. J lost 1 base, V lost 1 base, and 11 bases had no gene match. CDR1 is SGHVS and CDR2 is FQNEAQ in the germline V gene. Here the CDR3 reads CASSLGYSSGGMGTDTQYF. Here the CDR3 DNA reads TGTGCCAGCAGCTTAGGTTATTCTAGCGGGGGTATGGGCACAGATACGCAGTATTTT.

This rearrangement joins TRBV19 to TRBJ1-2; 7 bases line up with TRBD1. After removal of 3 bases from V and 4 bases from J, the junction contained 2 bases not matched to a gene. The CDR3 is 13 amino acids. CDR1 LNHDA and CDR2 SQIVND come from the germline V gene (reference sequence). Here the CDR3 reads CASSIQGGYGYTF. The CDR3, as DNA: TGTGCCAGTAGTATCCAGGGGGGCTATGGCTACACCTTC. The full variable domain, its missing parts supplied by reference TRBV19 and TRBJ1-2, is DGGITQSPKYLFRKEGQNVTLSCEQNLNHDAMYWYRQDPGQGLRLIYYSQIVNDFQKGDIAEGYSVSREKKESFPLTVTSAQKNPTAFYLCASSIQGGYGYTFGSGTRLTVV.

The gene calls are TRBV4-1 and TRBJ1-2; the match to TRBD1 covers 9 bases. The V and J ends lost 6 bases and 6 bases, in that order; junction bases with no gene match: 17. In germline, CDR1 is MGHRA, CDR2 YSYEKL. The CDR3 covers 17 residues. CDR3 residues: CASSQTYRDRALDGYTF. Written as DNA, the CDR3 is TGCGCCAGCAGTCAAACTTACCGGGACAGGGCTCTCGATGGCTACACCTTC.